The next 27 T cell receptor beta chains were all read from a single sample in a study of vaccination and CD4 T cells after COVID-19. The Oncomine TCR Beta short-read assay sequenced DNA from cultured CD4+ T cells. TCRdb reprocessed the PCR reads via MiXCR and lists one record per CDR3 protein. The table has about 12,000 distinct CDR3 sequences, around 64% seen once. Treatment here: roughly ten-day PBMC culture with coronavirus spike peptide pools or control peptides (ViraFEST assay). Their cognate antigens are unknown. The sample consisted of CD4+ T cells from blood, cultured in vitro. These receptors were collected from a human donor who had recovered from COVID-19.

The table lists this clonotype with a few counts. V gene TRBV20-1 combines with J gene TRBJ2-5; a possible D gene is TRBD1 (5 bases). V lost 4 bases to trimming and J lost 2 bases, with 8 bases between them. The CDR3 runs to 12 residues. The germline CDR1 and CDR2 sequences are DFQATT and SNEGSKA (reference sequence). In DNA, the CDR3 is TGCAGTGCTAAGACAGAGCAAGAGACCCAGTACTTC. Its translation is CSAKTEQETQYF.

The rearrangement links TRBV6-2 or TRBV6-3 to TRBJ2-6; D uncertain. CDR3 length: 13 residues. Between the trimmed V and J ends, which lost 9 bases and 2 bases, there was a span of 8 bases. Germline V lookup: CDR1 MNHEY, CDR2 SVGEGT. The CDR3 DNA reads as TGTGCCAGTGTTGACCCTGGGGCCAACGTCCTGACTTTC. Its translation: CASVDPGANVLTF.

The CDR3 sequence: CASSLDDYSFVEQYF. CDR3 sequence (DNA): TGTGCCAGCAGCCTGGATGACTACTCCTTTGTAGAGCAGTACTTC. The chain has TRBV7-9 and TRBJ2-7; the D gene is possibly TRBD2 (5 bases). CDR1 is SEHNR, CDR2 FQNEAQ, per germline (reference sequence). Deletions cut 5 bases from V and 7 bases from J, with 21 bases between. The CDR3 spans 15 residues.

The J gene is TRBJ1-6, the V gene TRBV27; TRBD1 is a possible D gene (5 bases). CDR1 and CDR2 from the germline V gene are MNHEY and SMNVEV (reference sequence). The V end lost 5 bases, the J end lost 0 bases, and 17 bases lay between the germline ends. The CDR3 extends over 18 amino acids. The CDR3: CASSTLGTSSSYNSPLHF. The CDR3 bases are TGTGCCAGCAGTACCCTCGGGACTTCGAGCTCCTATAATTCACCCCTCCACTTT.

The chain recombines TRBV11-3 with TRBJ2-2; weak D call: TRBD2 (7 bases). The germline V and J ends were trimmed by 5 bases and 3 bases, with 13 bases remaining between them. This CDR3 contains 15 residues. Germline V gene lookup returns CDR1 SGHNT and CDR2 YENEEA. CDR3 in amino acids: CASSDRGGYTGELFF. The CDR3 nucleotides read TGTGCCAGCAGCGATCGCGGGGGCTACACCGGGGAGCTGTTTTTT.

V usage is TRBV5-6 and J usage is TRBJ2-5, with D hard to call. V gave up 0 bases and J gave up 5 bases, with 11 bases separating them. The CDR3 is 14 residues long. The germline CDR1 and CDR2 sequences are SGHDT and YYEEEE. The CDR3 region is CASSLVTVGETQYF. CDR3 DNA sequence: TGTGCCAGCAGCTTGGTGACCGTGGGGGAGACCCAGTACTTC.

This sequence joins TRBV12-3 or TRBV12-4 and TRBJ2-5; 10 bases align to TRBD2. The CDR3 loop spans 14 amino acids. With 6 bases clipped from V and 7 bases from J, the junction kept 8 bases outside the gene matches. CDR3 protein: CASRSSGSRGTQYF. The CDR3 coding sequence is TGTGCCAGCAGGTCTAGCGGGAGCCGAGGGACCCAGTACTTC.

This clonotype occurred once. The chain recombines TRBV24-1 with TRBJ2-1; tentatively, D is TRBD1 (6 bases). CDR1 KGHDR and CDR2 SFDVKD come from the germline V gene. V was trimmed by 9 bases and J by 5 bases, leaving 16 bases between them. The CDR3 is 14 residues long. The CDR3 loop is CATYPGHLHNEQFF. The CDR3 DNA sequence: TGTGCCACCTACCCGGGACACCTTCACAATGAGCAGTTCTTC.

This clonotype turned up a few times. For the CDR3, the DNA is TGTGCCAGCAGTTTTAACAGAAATAATTCACCCCTCCACTTT. Protein product: CASSFNRNNSPLHF. V is TRBV27 and J is TRBJ1-6; no clear D. Germline V gives CDR1 MNHEY, CDR2 SMNVEV (reference sequence). The V gene lost 3 bases and the J gene lost 5 bases, with 8 bases spanning the gap. The CDR3 length is 14 residues.

The genes are TRBV6-1 and TRBJ2-3; D not resolved. V lost 8 bases and J lost 0, with 3 bases in between. This CDR3 is 11 amino acids long. In germline, CDR1 is MNHNS, CDR2 SASEGT. The CDR3 DNA sequence: TGTGCCAGCCAGAGCACAGATACGCAGTATTTT. Protein product: CASQSTDTQYF.

The chain joins TRBV20-1 to TRBJ2-3; D gene unclear. The V and J ends lost 3 bases and 0 bases respectively, with 7 bases between them. CDR3 length equals 13 residues. Germline lookup yields CDR1 DFQATT and CDR2 SNEGSKA (reference sequence). CDR3 coding DNA: TGCAGTGCTAGTGAGACAAGCACAGATACGCAGTATTTT. It codes for CSASETSTDTQYF.

This clonotype was seen a handful of times. The chain combines TRBV27 with TRBJ1-2; D might be TRBD1 (5 bases). V lost 2 bases and J 5 bases, leaving 9 bases between the germline ends. CDR3 length equals 13 residues. CDR1 is MNHEY, CDR2 SMNVEV, per germline (reference sequence). The CDR3 nucleotides read TGTGCCAGCAGTTTAGACAGTCGATATGGCTACACCTTC. This gives the protein CASSLDSRYGYTF.

The genes are TRBV25-1 and TRBJ2-3; D is uncertain. With 4 bases removed from V and 5 bases from J, the gap between germline ends came to 7 bases. The CDR3 loop spans 12 amino acids. Looked up from germline, CDR1 is MGHDK and CDR2 is SYGVNS. The CDR3 sequence is CASSVTRDTQYF. CDR3 sequence (DNA): TGTGCCAGCAGTGTAACAAGAGATACGCAGTATTTT.

This clonotype was observed once. The chain carries TRBV7-9 and TRBJ2-2, with D hard to call. CDR1 is SEHNR and CDR2 is FQNEAQ in the germline V gene (reference sequence). The CDR3 runs to 14 residues. The ends were cut back, 6 bases at V and 5 bases at J, with 13 bases in the middle. CDR3 region: CASRRAVKTGELFF. Here the CDR3 DNA reads TGTGCCAGCAGAAGGGCAGTTAAGACCGGGGAGCTGTTTTTT.

This chain links TRBV18 with TRBJ2-7; D remains ambiguous. The CDR3 spans 13 residues. V gave up 4 bases and J gave up 4 bases, with 11 bases separating them. Germline assignment: CDR1 KGHSH and CDR2 LQKENI. CDR3 amino acids: CASSQALGYEQYF. The CDR3 nucleotides are TGTGCCAGCTCACAGGCGTTAGGGTACGAGCAGTACTTC.

The CDR3 DNA is TGTGCCACCAGACCCGAGACCCCGGCACTGCCCCCCACGGTACAATTAGAGCAGTTCTTC. As protein: CATRPETPALPPTVQLEQFF. The chain carries TRBV15 and TRBJ2-1; D gene ambiguous. Looked up from germline, CDR1 is LNHNV and CDR2 is YYDKDF (reference sequence). This CDR3 comprises 20 residues. The V and J ends lost 6 bases and 10 bases respectively, with 37 bases between them.

The chain links TRBV15 to TRBJ1-2; perhaps TRBD1 as D (5 bases). Trimming left V 3 bases short and J 4 bases short, with 12 bases between. The CDR3 extends over 14 amino acids. Germline V gene sequence: CDR1 LNHNV, CDR2 YYDKDF (reference sequence). The CDR3 sequence is CATSSAGRPYGYTF. The CDR3 bases are TGTGCCACCAGCAGCGCGGGACGGCCCTATGGCTACACCTTC. Variable domain in full (rest from reference TRBV15 and TRBJ1-2): DAMVIQNPRYQVTQFGKPVTLSCSQTLNHNVMYWYQQKSSQAPKLLFHYYDKDFNNEADTPDNFQSRRPNTSFCFLDIRSPGLGDTAMYLCATSSAGRPYGYTFGSGTRLTVV.

This chain links TRBV6-1 with TRBJ2-7; no firm D call. With 6 bases removed from V and 4 bases from J, the gap between germline ends came to 10 bases. The CDR3 totals 12 residues. CDR1 is MNHNS and CDR2 is SASEGT in the germline V gene. CDR3 in amino acids: CASSEPGYEQYF. The CDR3 DNA sequence: TGTGCCAGCAGCGAGCCCGGATACGAGCAGTACTTC.

This clonotype was counted a few times. The chain employs TRBV7-2 and TRBJ1-1, with a tentative D call TRBD1 (6 bases). Deletions cut 5 bases from V and 5 bases from J, with 15 bases between. Germline V gene sequence: CDR1 SGHTA, CDR2 FQGNSA. The CDR3 consists of 14 residues. The chain's CDR3 is CASSATQGYTEAFF. CDR3 nucleotide sequence: TGTGCCAGCAGCGCTACACAGGGCTATACTGAAGCTTTCTTT.

The J gene is TRBJ1-4, the V gene TRBV7-9; D remains ambiguous. This CDR3 comprises 17 residues. Looked up from germline, CDR1 is SEHNR and CDR2 is FQNEAQ (reference sequence). The V gene lost 0 bases and the J gene lost 8 bases, with 19 bases spanning the gap. As DNA, the CDR3 is TGTGCCAGCAGCTTAGCGTTTGGCTCAACGGGGTTAGAAAAACTGTTTTTT. As protein: CASSLAFGSTGLEKLFF.

The gene calls are TRBV6-2 or TRBV6-3 and TRBJ1-6; maybe TRBD1 (6 bases). Germline loops: CDR1 MNHEY, CDR2 SVGEGT. This CDR3 comprises 16 residues. Trimming pared 2 bases from V and 10 bases from J, leaving 18 bases between. The CDR3 reads CASSYGSQDSSSPLHF. In DNA form, the CDR3 reads TGTGCCAGCAGTTACGGGTCACAGGACAGTAGCTCACCCCTCCACTTT.

The chain employs TRBV7-9 and TRBJ1-2, with 7 nucleotides matching TRBD1. J lost 2 bases, V lost 3 bases, and 3 bases had no gene match. This CDR3 has 14 amino acids. Per germline, CDR1 SEHNR and CDR2 FQNEAQ (reference sequence). Here the CDR3 reads CASSLGDRNYGYTF. The DNA of the CDR3 is TGTGCCAGCAGCTTGGGGGACAGAAACTATGGCTACACCTTC. Looking up the rest from reference TRBV7-9 and TRBJ1-2 gives the full variable domain: DTGVSQNPRHKITKRGQNVTFRCDPISEHNRLYWYRQTLGQGPEFLTYFQNEAQLEKSRLLSDRFSAERPKGSFSTLEIQRTEQGDSAMYLCASSLGDRNYGYTFGSGTRLTVV.

The chain employs TRBV6-2 or TRBV6-3 and TRBJ2-1; no reliable D call. The J call is in doubt because the DNA end fits TRBJ2-7 better. Germline V gene data show CDR1 as MNHEY and CDR2 as SVGEGT. There are 12 residues in the CDR3. CDR3 loop: CASSYSRLGQYF. The CDR3 coding sequence is TGTGCCAGCAGTTACTCGAGATTGGGGCAGTACTTC.

The rearrangement links TRBV7-2 to TRBJ2-3, with unresolved D. CDR1 and CDR2 (germline): SGHTA, FQGNSA. V lost 5 bases, J lost 0 bases, and 12 bases lay in between. This CDR3 has 15 amino acids. CDR3 bases: TGTGCCAGCAGCAAGCTCCCCACTAGCACAGATACGCAGTATTTT. Amino acid sequence: CASSKLPTSTDTQYF. Supplemented by reference TRBV7-2 and TRBJ2-3, the full variable domain reads GAGVSQSPSNKVTEKGKDVELRCDPISGHTALYWYRQSLGQGLEFLIYFQGNSAPDKSGLPSDRFSAERTGGSVSTLTIQRTQQEDSAVYLCASSKLPTSTDTQYFGPGTRLTVL.

The chain couples TRBV20-1 to TRBJ1-2, with D possibly being TRBD1 (5 bases). The germline V and J ends were trimmed by 3 bases and 9 bases, with 23 bases remaining between them. Germline CDR1 and CDR2: DFQATT and SNEGSKA (reference sequence). The CDR3 contains 15 residues. CDR3 amino acids: CSASPYQGSVRRYTF. CDR3 DNA sequence: TGCAGTGCTAGCCCTTATCAGGGTTCGGTGAGGCGCTACACCTTC.

This sequence joins TRBV12-3 or TRBV12-4 and TRBJ1-3, with D unresolved. Trimming shortened V by 1 base and J by 9 bases, and 4 bases separated the two germline ends. The length of the CDR3 is 11 residues. CDR3 sequence reads: CASSLGGTIYF. In DNA, the CDR3 is TGTGCCAGCAGTTTAGGCGGCACCATATATTTT.

V usage is TRBV20-1 and J usage is TRBJ2-7; 8 positions agree with TRBD1. Per the germline V gene, CDR1 is DFQATT and CDR2 is SNEGSKA (reference sequence). V shed 5 bases and J 0 bases; nucleotides not matched to a gene: 9. The CDR3 sequence is 15 residues long. CDR3 nucleotides: TGCAGTGCTGCGACCCGGGACAGGCCCTCCTACGAGCAGTACTTC. Translated, it gives CSAATRDRPSYEQYF.